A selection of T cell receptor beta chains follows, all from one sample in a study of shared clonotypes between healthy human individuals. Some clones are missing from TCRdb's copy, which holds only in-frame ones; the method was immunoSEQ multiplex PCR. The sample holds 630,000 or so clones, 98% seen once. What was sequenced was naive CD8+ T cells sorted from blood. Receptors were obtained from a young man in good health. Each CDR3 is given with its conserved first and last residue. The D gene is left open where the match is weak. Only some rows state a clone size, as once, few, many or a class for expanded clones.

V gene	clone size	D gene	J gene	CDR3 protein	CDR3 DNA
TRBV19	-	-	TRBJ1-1	CASSIGRWGETMNTEAFF	TGTGCCAGTAGTATAGGTAGGTGGGGAGAGACGATGAACACTGAAGCTTTCTTT
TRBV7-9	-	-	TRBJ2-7	CASTLRAGDSTYEQYF	TGTGCCAGCACCCTACGCGCCGGGGACTCGACCTACGAGCAGTACTTC
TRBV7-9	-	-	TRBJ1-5	CASSLGGARINQPQHF	TGTGCCAGCAGCTTAGGCGGAGCGCGGATCAATCAGCCCCAGCATTTT
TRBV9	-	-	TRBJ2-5	CASSSGHQETQYF	TGTGCCAGCAGCTCCGGACACCAAGAGACCCAGTACTTC
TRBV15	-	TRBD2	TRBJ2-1	CATSQGTSGTYNEQFF	TGTGCCACCAGCCAAGGGACTAGCGGTACCTACAATGAGCAGTTCTTC
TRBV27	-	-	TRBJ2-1	CASSPFFTDYNEQFF	TGTGCCAGCAGTCCTTTCTTCACCGACTACAATGAGCAGTTCTTC
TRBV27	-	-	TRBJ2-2	CASSSGSSRTGELFF	TGTGCCAGCAGTTCAGGCTCGTCCCGGACCGGGGAGCTGTTTTTT
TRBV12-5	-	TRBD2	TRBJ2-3	CASGALAGGLSTDTQYF	TGTGCTAGTGGGGCCCTAGCGGGAGGTTTAAGCACAGATACGCAGTATTTT
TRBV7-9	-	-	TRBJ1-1	CASSLRVDTEAFF	TGTGCCAGCAGCTTGCGTGTCGACACTGAAGCTTTCTTT
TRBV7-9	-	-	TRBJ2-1	CASREGEQFF	TGTGCCAGCAGGGAGGGTGAGCAGTTCTTC
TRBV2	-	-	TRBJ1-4	CASSVTDSEKLFF	TGTGCCAGCAGTGTCACAGATAGCGAAAAACTGTTTTTT
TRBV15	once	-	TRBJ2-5	CATSTRVTNGETQYF	TGTGCCACCAGCACGCGTGTGACAAACGGGGAGACCCAGTACTTC
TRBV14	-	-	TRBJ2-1	CASSLGWEQFF	TGTGCCAGCAGCCTCGGGTGGGAGCAGTTCTTC
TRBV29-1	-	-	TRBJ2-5	CSATRDNQETQYF	TGCAGCGCCACTCGGGACAACCAAGAGACCCAGTACTTC
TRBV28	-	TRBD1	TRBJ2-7	CASSSDRTYNFYEQYF	TGTGCCAGCAGCTCGGACAGGACATATAACTTCTACGAGCAGTACTTC
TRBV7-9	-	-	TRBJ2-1	CASSLQETSSYNEQFF	TGTGCCAGCAGCTTACAGGAGACGAGCTCCTACAATGAGCAGTTCTTC
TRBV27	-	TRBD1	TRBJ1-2	CASSPMGVRGARYGYTF	TGTGCCAGCAGTCCCATGGGGGTCAGGGGGGCTAGATACGGCTACACCTTC
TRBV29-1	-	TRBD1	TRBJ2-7	CSGRQGNGYEQYF	TGCAGCGGTAGACAGGGGAATGGCTACGAGCAGTACTTC
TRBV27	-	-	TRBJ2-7	CASSLREGYEQYF	TGTGCCAGCAGTTTAAGGGAAGGCTACGAGCAGTACTTC
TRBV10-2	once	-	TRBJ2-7	CASSPGQSYEQYF	TGCGCCAGCAGTCCTGGACAGTCCTACGAGCAGTACTTC
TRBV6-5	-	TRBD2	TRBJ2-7	CASSYAAGQGGYEQYF	TGTGCCAGCAGTTATGCCGCCGGCCAGGGAGGGTACGAGCAGTACTTC
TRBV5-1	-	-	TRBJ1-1	CASREGMNTEAFF	TGCGCCAGCAGAGAGGGAATGAACACTGAAGCTTTCTTT
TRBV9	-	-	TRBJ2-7	CASSAQLGTREQYF	TGTGCCAGCAGCGCCCAACTCGGGACGCGGGAGCAGTACTTC
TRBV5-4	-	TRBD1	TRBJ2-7	CASSARQGADSYEQYF	TGTGCCAGCAGCGCCCGACAGGGCGCAGATTCCTACGAGCAGTACTTC
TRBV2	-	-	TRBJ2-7	CASRGPGKGYEQYF	TGTGCCAGCAGAGGACCGGGAAAGGGCTACGAGCAGTACTTC
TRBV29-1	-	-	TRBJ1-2	CSVGYGTDSNYGYTF	TGCAGCGTTGGGTATGGGACGGATTCTAACTATGGCTACACCTTC
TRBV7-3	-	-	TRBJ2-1	CASSSQTRLLYNEQFF	TGTGCCAGCAGCTCGCAGACTAGGTTGCTCTACAATGAGCAGTTCTTC
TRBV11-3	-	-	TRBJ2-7	CASSARDNPYEQYF	TGTGCCAGCAGTGCCCGGGACAATCCCTACGAGCAGTACTTC
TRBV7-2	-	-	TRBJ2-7	CASSSFPDYEQYF	TGTGCCAGCAGCTCATTTCCCGACTACGAGCAGTACTTC
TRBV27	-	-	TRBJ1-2	CASSPFKTDYGYTF	TGTGCCAGCAGTCCCTTTAAGACAGACTATGGCTACACCTTC
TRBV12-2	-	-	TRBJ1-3	CASRLGDRGPLSLSGNTIYF	TGTGCAAGTCGCCTAGGTGATAGGGGCCCTCTCTCTCTCTCTGGAAACACCATATATTTT
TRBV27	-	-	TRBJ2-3	CASSYGTEKPDTQYF	TGTGCCAGCAGTTATGGGACGGAAAAGCCAGATACGCAGTATTTT
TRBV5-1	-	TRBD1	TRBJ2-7	CASSFGTGYEQYF	TGCGCCAGCAGCTTCGGGACAGGCTACGAGCAGTACTTC
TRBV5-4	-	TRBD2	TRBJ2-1	CASSFAGEDNEQFF	TGTGCCAGCAGCTTTGCGGGAGAGGACAATGAGCAGTTCTTC
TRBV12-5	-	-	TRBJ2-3	CASERQGTDTQYF	TGTGCTAGTGAGAGGCAGGGCACAGATACGCAGTATTTT
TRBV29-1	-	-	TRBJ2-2	CSVVISGRTNTGELFF	TGCAGCGTTGTTATATCCGGCAGGACGAACACCGGGGAGCTGTTTTTT
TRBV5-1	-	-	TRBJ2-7	CASTRGESTYEQYF	TGCGCCAGCACGCGTGGGGAGTCCACCTACGAGCAGTACTTC
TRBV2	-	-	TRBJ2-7	CASMRTLDREFEQYF	TGTGCCAGCATGAGGACTTTGGACCGGGAATTCGAGCAGTACTTC
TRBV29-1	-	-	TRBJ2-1	CSVEGFPGPHSYNEQFF	TGCAGCGTTGAAGGGTTCCCTGGTCCGCATTCTTACAATGAGCAGTTCTTC
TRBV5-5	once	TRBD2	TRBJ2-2	CASGPSGINTGELFF	TGTGCCAGCGGACCCAGCGGGATCAACACCGGGGAGCTGTTTTTT
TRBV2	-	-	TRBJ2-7	CASSKGVESSYEQYF	TGTGCCAGCAGTAAGGGAGTTGAGAGCTCCTACGAGCAGTACTTC
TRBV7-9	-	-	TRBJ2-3	CASSRQTSGITDTQYF	TGTGCCAGCAGCCGACAGACTTCAGGAATCACAGATACGCAGTATTTT
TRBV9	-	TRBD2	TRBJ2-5	CASSVVGGGRETQYF	TGTGCCAGCAGCGTAGTCGGGGGAGGGCGTGAGACCCAGTACTTC
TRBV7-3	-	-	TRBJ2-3	CASSPDGPSTDTQYF	TGTGCCAGCAGCCCCGACGGGCCGTCTACAGATACGCAGTATTTT
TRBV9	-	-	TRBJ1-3	CASSVEGTGNTIYF	TGTGCCAGCAGCGTAGAGGGGACTGGAAACACCATATATTTT
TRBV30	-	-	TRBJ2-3	CAWSELTEADTQYF	TGTGCCTGGAGCGAACTCACTGAGGCGGATACGCAGTATTTT
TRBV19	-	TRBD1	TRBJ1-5	CASSSWDRGNQPQHF	TGTGCCAGTAGTTCTTGGGACAGGGGTAATCAGCCCCAGCATTTT
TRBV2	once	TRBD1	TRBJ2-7	CASSGTGPDREQYF	TGTGCCAGCAGCGGGACAGGGCCCGATCGGGAGCAGTACTTC
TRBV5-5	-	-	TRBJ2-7	CASSLRRSSYEQYF	TGTGCCAGCAGCTTGCGAAGGAGCTCCTACGAGCAGTACTTC
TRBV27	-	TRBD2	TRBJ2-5	CASSMVAGGETQYF	TGTGCCAGCAGTATGGTAGCGGGAGGAGAGACCCAGTACTTC
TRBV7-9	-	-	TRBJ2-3	CASSLVSRVPDTQYF	TGTGCCAGCAGCTTAGTTTCGAGGGTTCCAGATACGCAGTATTTT
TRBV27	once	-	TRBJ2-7	CASRSDVVGSYEQYF	TGTGCCAGCAGGTCCGATGTAGTGGGCTCCTACGAGCAGTACTTC
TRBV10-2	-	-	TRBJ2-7	CASSVGRAVEQYF	TGCGCCAGCAGCGTCGGTAGGGCGGTCGAGCAGTACTTC
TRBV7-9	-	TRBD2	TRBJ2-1	CASSLPPGVAGYNEQFF	TGTGCCAGCAGCTTACCCCCAGGGGTAGCGGGGTACAATGAGCAGTTCTTC
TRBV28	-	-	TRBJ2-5	CASRTLQETQYF	TGTGCCAGCAGAACACTGCAGGAGACCCAGTACTTC